Listed below are T cell receptor beta chains from one sample, sequenced in a study of regulatory T cells in long-lasting Graves disease. TCRdb reanalysed the multiplex PCR reads using MiXCR and keeps one entry per CDR3 protein. The top ten hold 15% to 20% of the sample, which has 350,000 to 450,000 distinct CDR3 sequences, about 12% seen once. Another study also made use of these data, one on T cells in Graves' hyperthyroidism and ophthalmopathy.

The input for sequencing was peripheral blood mononuclear cells (PBMCs), taken at new diagnosis, from a patient treated with antithyroid drugs. These receptors all stem from a woman aged 18-35 years with Graves disease. Each CDR3 is given with its conserved first and last residue. A D gene is named only where the DNA matches it firmly. Clone size is given for some rows only: seen once, a few or many times, or a class if the clone is expanded.

V: TRBV6-2/TRBV6-3
D: NA
size: many
J: TRBJ1-5
CDR3: CASSSGGPGSYSNQPQHF
DNA: TGTGCCAGCAGTTCGGGGGGACCGGGTTCATATAGCAATCAGCCCCAGCATTTT

V: TRBV11-2
D: NA
size: many
J: TRBJ1-1
CDR3: CASSLGYRIENTEAFF
DNA: TGTGCCAGCAGCTTAGGATATAGAATCGAGAACACTGAAGCTTTCTTT

V: TRBV3-1
D: NA
size: many
J: TRBJ2-2
CDR3: CASRPLARTGELFF
DNA: TGTGCCAGCAGACCTCTAGCGCGCACCGGGGAGCTGTTTTTT

V: TRBV19
D: TRBD2
size: many
J: TRBJ2-1
CDR3: CASSIFLAGGRGYNEQFF
DNA: TGTGCCAGTAGTATATTTCTAGCGGGGGGGCGGGGCTACAATGAGCAGTTCTTC

V: TRBV28
D: NA
size: many
J: TRBJ1-1
CDR3: CASSFYSATEAFF
DNA: TGTGCCAGCAGTTTTTATTCTGCGACTGAAGCTTTCTTT

V: TRBV7-2
D: TRBD2
size: few
J: TRBJ2-1
CDR3: CASRPDPSGRVNEQFF
DNA: TGTGCCAGCAGACCAGACCCTAGCGGGAGGGTTAATGAGCAGTTCTTC

V: TRBV20-1
D: TRBD1
size: many
J: TRBJ1-4
CDR3: CSAQRTGGSEKLFF
DNA: TGCAGTGCCCAGAGGACAGGGGGCAGTGAAAAACTGTTTTTT

V: TRBV7-9
D: NA
size: few
J: TRBJ2-5
CDR3: CANSLTTGTEETQYF
DNA: TGTGCCAACAGCCTCACTACAGGGACGGAAGAGACCCAGTACTTC

V: TRBV2
D: NA
size: many
J: TRBJ2-1
CDR3: CASSQVNEQFF
DNA: TGTGCCAGCAGCCAAGTCAATGAGCAGTTCTTC

V: TRBV12-3/TRBV12-4
D: TRBD1
size: many
J: TRBJ2-4
CDR3: CASRGRTGRNIQYF
DNA: TGTGCCAGCAGGGGGAGGACAGGGCGAAACATTCAGTACTTC

V: TRBV6-1
D: TRBD1
size: many
J: TRBJ1-2
CDR3: CASTPWTGNGYTF
DNA: TGTGCCAGCACCCCCTGGACAGGGAATGGCTACACCTTC

V: TRBV29-1
D: TRBD1
size: many
J: TRBJ2-1
CDR3: CSVKHGTGSSNEQFF
DNA: TGCAGCGTTAAGCACGGGACAGGATCCTCCAATGAGCAGTTCTTC

V: TRBV27
D: TRBD1
size: many
J: TRBJ1-1
CDR3: CASRDRPEHNEAFF
DNA: TGTGCCAGCCGGGACAGACCTGAACATAATGAAGCTTTCTTT

V: TRBV28
D: NA
size: many
J: TRBJ1-2
CDR3: CATTISVRGYGYTF
DNA: TGTGCCACCACAATTTCAGTTAGAGGCTATGGCTACACCTTC

V: TRBV20-1
D: TRBD2
size: many
J: TRBJ2-3
CDR3: CSARSGTSGTDTQYF
DNA: TGCAGTGCTAGATCCGGGACTAGCGGCACAGATACGCAGTATTTT

V: TRBV29-1
D: TRBD1
size: few
J: TRBJ2-5
CDR3: CSADREAETQYF
DNA: TGCAGCGCCGACAGGGAAGCAGAGACCCAGTACTTC

V: TRBV11-1
D: TRBD1
size: few
J: TRBJ2-3
CDR3: CASNPGTGEPDTQYF
DNA: TGTGCCAGTAACCCCGGGACAGGGGAGCCAGATACGCAGTATTTT

V: TRBV12-3/TRBV12-4
D: TRBD1
size: few
J: TRBJ1-3
CDR3: CASSARDSSRNTIYF
DNA: TGTGCCAGCAGTGCCCGGGACAGCTCCCGGAACACCATATATTTT

V: TRBV7-9
D: NA
size: many
J: TRBJ1-6
CDR3: CASSLKARDSPLHF
DNA: TGTGCCAGCAGCTTAAAGGCCAGGGATTCACCCCTCCACTTT

V: TRBV4-3
D: NA
size: few
J: TRBJ2-1
CDR3: CASSQETNEQFF
DNA: TGCGCCAGCAGCCAAGAGACCAATGAGCAGTTCTTC

V: TRBV6-1
D: NA
size: many
J: TRBJ1-1
CDR3: CATEDGFNTEAFF
DNA: TGTGCCACCGAGGACGGATTCAACACTGAAGCTTTCTTT

V: TRBV2
D: NA
size: many
J: TRBJ1-1
CDR3: CASNADRMRNPEAFF
DNA: TGTGCCAGCAATGCCGACAGAATGAGGAACCCTGAAGCTTTCTTT

V: TRBV7-9
D: NA
size: few
J: TRBJ1-1
CDR3: CASSLQLFEENTEAFF
DNA: TGTGCCAGCAGCCTACAGCTTTTCGAGGAGAACACTGAAGCTTTCTTT

V: TRBV6-2/TRBV6-3
D: TRBD2
size: few
J: TRBJ2-7
CDR3: CASIHGGLAGETYEQYF
DNA: TGTGCCAGCATCCACGGGGGACTAGCGGGAGAGACCTACGAGCAGTACTTC

V: TRBV10-3
D: TRBD2
size: many
J: TRBJ2-1
CDR3: CAISGGLEAYNEQFF
DNA: TGTGCCATCAGTGGGGGACTAGAGGCGTACAATGAGCAGTTCTTC

V: TRBV3-1
D: TRBD1
size: many
J: TRBJ2-1
CDR3: CASSRVTGALDEQFF
DNA: TGTGCCAGCAGCCGTGTGACAGGGGCCCTCGATGAGCAGTTCTTC

V: TRBV5-8
D: NA
size: many
J: TRBJ2-3
CDR3: CASSLARTDTQYF
DNA: TGTGCCAGCAGCCTGGCCAGGACAGATACGCAGTATTTT

V: TRBV11-2
D: NA
size: NA
J: TRBJ2-5
CDR3: CGSSLLSETQYF
DNA: TGTGGCAGCAGCTTACTTAGTGAGACCCAGTACTTC

V: TRBV28
D: NA
size: many
J: TRBJ1-4
CDR3: CASSSLLQLRNEKLFF
DNA: TGTGCCAGCAGTAGCCTCTTACAGTTACGGAATGAAAAACTGTTTTTT

V: TRBV12-3/TRBV12-4
D: TRBD1
size: many
J: TRBJ2-5
CDR3: CASRPRNLQGTGETQYF
DNA: TGTGCCAGCCGTCCGAGAAACTTACAGGGGACAGGGGAGACCCAGTACTTC

V: TRBV3-1
D: NA
size: many
J: TRBJ1-1
CDR3: CASSPQGRATEAFF
DNA: TGTGCCAGCAGCCCCCAAGGAAGAGCCACTGAAGCTTTCTTT

V: TRBV6-5
D: NA
size: many
J: TRBJ1-3
CDR3: CASSYSRQDSGNTIYF
DNA: TGTGCCAGCAGTTACTCGCGGCAGGACTCTGGAAACACCATATATTTT

V: TRBV4-2
D: NA
size: many
J: TRBJ2-1
CDR3: CASSQGPYNEQFF
DNA: TGTGCCAGCAGCCAAGGGCCGTACAATGAGCAGTTCTTC

V: TRBV6-1
D: NA
size: many
J: TRBJ1-3
CDR3: CASSRDRTPGNTIYF
DNA: TGTGCCAGCAGTCGTGACAGGACCCCTGGAAACACCATATATTTT

V: TRBV18
D: NA
size: few
J: TRBJ1-5
CDR3: CASSPSEGSPQYSNQPQHF
DNA: TGTGCCAGCTCACCATCCGAGGGGTCTCCTCAATATAGCAATCAGCCCCAGCATTTT

V: TRBV9
D: NA
size: NA
J: TRBJ1-2
CDR3: CASSVGRTANYGYTF
DNA: TGTGCCAGCAGCGTAGGCAGGACCGCTAACTATGGCTACACCTTC

V: TRBV30
D: NA
size: NA
J: TRBJ2-7
CDR3: CAWSRGPHEQYF
DNA: TGTGCCTGGAGTCGGGGACCCCACGAGCAGTACTTC

V: TRBV24-1
D: TRBD1
size: many
J: TRBJ2-3
CDR3: CATSEAPGQGSSTDTQYF
DNA: TGTGCCACCAGTGAGGCACCCGGACAGGGGTCGAGCACAGATACGCAGTATTTT

V: TRBV7-9
D: NA
size: few
J: TRBJ2-1
CDR3: CASGWTYNEQFF
DNA: TGTGCCAGCGGTTGGACGTACAATGAGCAGTTCTTC

V: TRBV11-3
D: NA
size: many
J: TRBJ1-1
CDR3: CASSLSGRNTEAFF
DNA: TGCGCCAGCAGCCTGAGTGGCAGGAACACTGAAGCTTTCTTT

V: TRBV9
D: NA
size: many
J: TRBJ1-1
CDR3: CASSVGGFGVGEAFF
DNA: TGTGCCAGCAGCGTAGGTGGGTTTGGCGTCGGAGAAGCTTTCTTT

V: TRBV12-3/TRBV12-4
D: NA
size: many
J: TRBJ1-2
CDR3: CASSSRGTYGYTF
DNA: TGTGCCAGTAGCTCCCGAGGTACCTATGGCTACACCTTC

V: TRBV11-2
D: NA
size: few
J: TRBJ2-1
CDR3: CASSLGAWLFF
DNA: TGTGCCAGCAGCTTAGGGGCTTGGCTCTTCTTC

V: TRBV20-1
D: NA
size: few
J: TRBJ1-2
CDR3: CSARRVKEAPSGGYTF
DNA: TGCAGTGCTAGAAGGGTAAAGGAGGCGCCTTCGGGGGGCTACACCTTC

V: TRBV20-1
D: TRBD1
size: many
J: TRBJ1-2
CDR3: CSARDGQDLLGYTF
DNA: TGCAGTGCTAGGGACGGACAGGATCTACTTGGCTACACCTTC

V: TRBV18
D: NA
size: NA
J: TRBJ2-5
CDR3: CASPLQLRETQYF
DNA: TGTGCCAGCCCACTCCAGCTGCGAGAGACCCAGTACTTC

V: TRBV7-6
D: NA
size: few
J: TRBJ1-1
CDR3: CASSSRRHTEAFF
DNA: TGTGCCAGCAGCTCTAGAAGGCACACTGAAGCTTTCTTT

V: TRBV28
D: TRBD1
size: many
J: TRBJ2-3
CDR3: CASTRGGTGSTDTQYF
DNA: TGTGCCAGCACCAGAGGGGGGACAGGGTCGACAGATACGCAGTATTTT

V: TRBV27
D: NA
size: many
J: TRBJ1-5
CDR3: CASSLLGPGRSPRQPQHF
DNA: TGTGCCAGCAGTTTATTAGGGCCAGGGAGATCCCCCCGTCAGCCCCAGCATTTT

V: TRBV20-1
D: TRBD2
size: many
J: TRBJ2-3
CDR3: CSLILAGGADTQYF
DNA: TGCAGTCTAATTTTAGCGGGAGGGGCAGATACGCAGTATTTT

V: TRBV6-1
D: NA
size: NA
J: TRBJ2-1
CDR3: CASSTRDQADEQFF
DNA: TGTGCCAGCAGCACCCGGGACCAGGCCGATGAGCAGTTCTTC

V: TRBV9
D: NA
size: NA
J: TRBJ1-2
CDR3: CASSIQRDMGYGYTF
DNA: TGTGCCAGCAGCATACAACGGGACATGGGCTATGGCTACACCTTC

V: TRBV12-3/TRBV12-4
D: NA
size: many
J: TRBJ2-5
CDR3: CASSRQGEETQYF
DNA: TGTGCCAGCAGTCGGCAAGGGGAAGAGACCCAGTACTTC

V: TRBV19
D: NA
size: NA
J: TRBJ2-2
CDR3: CASSIAISLELFF
DNA: TGTGCCAGTAGTATAGCCATCTCATTGGAGCTGTTTTTT

V: TRBV7-9
D: TRBD2
size: few
J: TRBJ2-1
CDR3: CASSRGTSGEGNNEQFF
DNA: TGTGCCAGCAGCCGCGGGACTAGCGGGGAGGGGAACAATGAGCAGTTCTTC

V: TRBV5-1
D: TRBD1
size: NA
J: TRBJ2-5
CDR3: CASSLTTGGPPQETQYF
DNA: TGCGCCAGCAGCTTGACAACAGGGGGCCCGCCCCAAGAGACCCAGTACTTC

V: TRBV28
D: NA
size: many
J: TRBJ1-1
CDR3: CASSLYQGRNTEAFF
DNA: TGTGCCAGCAGTTTGTATCAGGGGAGGAACACTGAAGCTTTCTTT

V: TRBV12-3/TRBV12-4
D: TRBD1
size: many
J: TRBJ1-5
CDR3: CASSQTGGRNQPQHF
DNA: TGTGCCAGCAGTCAGACAGGGGGCAGAAATCAGCCCCAGCATTTT